Each of the 24 T cell receptor beta chains below was sequenced from the same sample in a study of T cell responses to AZD1222 COVID-19 vaccine. Data came from immunoSEQ multiplex PCR; TCRdb stores just in-frame clones and leaves some out. Of approximately 150,000 clones listed, approximately 90% are singletons. The sample consisted of peripheral blood, taken 28 days after the second AZD1222 dose. The receptors originated from an adult who received the AZD1222 COVID-19 vaccine.

V gene TRBV5-4 combines with J gene TRBJ1-6; weak D call: TRBD1 (6 bases). The length of the CDR3 is 13 residues. CDR1 is SGHNT and CDR2 is YYREEE in the germline V gene (reference sequence). Trimming stripped 3 bases from V and 14 bases from J, with 15 bases between. The CDR3 sequence: CASSSGQGNSLHF. As DNA, the CDR3 is TGTGCCAGCAGCTCCGGTCAGGGGAACTCCCTCCACTTT. The full variable domain, completed using reference TRBV5-4 and TRBJ1-6, is ETGVTQSPTHLIKTRGQQVTLRCSSQSGHNTVSWYQQALGQGPQFIFQYYREEENGRGNFPPRFSGLQFPNYSSELNVNALELDDSALYLCASSSGQGNSLHFGNGTRLTVT.

This clone has a single count. The chain couples TRBV7-9 to TRBJ2-3, with 10 bases that match TRBD2. V shed 4 bases and J 2 bases; nucleotides not matched to a gene: 3. Per germline, CDR1 SEHNR and CDR2 FQNEAQ (reference sequence). This CDR3 is 15 amino acids long. The CDR3 here is CASSYLAGDTDTQYF. CDR3 nucleotides: TGTGCCAGCAGCTACCTAGCGGGAGACACAGATACGCAGTATTTT.

The chain links TRBV18 to TRBJ1-2; unclear D gene. This CDR3 region has 14 residues. Germline V lookup: CDR1 KGHSH, CDR2 LQKENI. The V and J ends lost 1 base and 8 bases respectively, with 14 bases between them. The CDR3 loop reads CASSPRVVPGGYTF. The CDR3 coding sequence is TGTGCCAGCTCACCACGTGTGGTCCCGGGGGGCTACACCTTC.

This chain links TRBV7-8 with TRBJ2-7, with TRBD1 matching 8 bases. This CDR3 contains 15 residues. CDR1 is SGHVS and CDR2 is FQNEAQ in the germline V gene. V shed 5 bases and J 2 bases; nucleotides not matched to a gene: 8. The CDR3 reads CASSTRQGQTYEQYF. The CDR3 bases are TGTGCCAGCAGCACAAGACAGGGGCAGACCTACGAGCAGTACTTC.

The V gene is TRBV6-1, the J gene TRBJ1-2; D uncertain. CDR1 and CDR2 (germline): MNHNS, SASEGT. This CDR3 has 12 amino acids. The germline V and J ends were trimmed by 1 base and 8 bases, with 8 bases remaining between them. The CDR3 loop reads CASSEGARGYTF. The CDR3 DNA reads TGTGCCAGCAGTGAAGGTGCTAGAGGCTACACCTTC.

The chain employs TRBV6-5 and TRBJ1-1, with D tentatively TRBD1 (5 bases). The CDR3 spans 13 residues. V lost 5 bases to trimming and J lost 2 bases, with 9 bases between them. Germline V lookup: CDR1 MNHEY, CDR2 SVGAGI. CDR3 residues: CASSTGANTEAFF. Here the CDR3 DNA reads TGTGCCAGCAGTACCGGGGCCAACACTGAAGCTTTCTTT.

The rearrangement uses TRBV25-1 and TRBJ1-1, with D hard to call. V was shortened by 3 bases and J by 5 bases, with 7 bases between the two germline ends. The germline CDR1 and CDR2 sequences are MGHDK and SYGVNS. The CDR3 runs to 12 residues. CDR3 bases: TGTGCCAGCAGTGAGAGCGAGACTGAAGCTTTCTTT. It specifies CASSESETEAFF.

The CDR3 DNA reads as TGTGCCAGCAGTGATGGCTTCGTGGATGAGCAGTTCTTC. Protein sequence: CASSDGFVDEQFF. V is TRBV25-1 and J is TRBJ2-1, with D hard to call. V was pared by 3 bases and J by 8 bases, with 11 bases between. This CDR3 comprises 13 residues. The V gene's germline CDR1 is MGHDK and CDR2 SYGVNS.

This chain links TRBV7-3 with TRBJ1-6, with TRBD1 identical over 8 bases. J was trimmed by 10 bases and V by 2 bases; bases with no gene match: 7. This CDR3 is 15 amino acids long. Looked up from germline, CDR1 is SGHTA and CDR2 is FQGTGA. CDR3 protein: CASSLGRGRESPLHF. The CDR3 DNA sequence: TGTGCCAGCAGCTTAGGCAGGGGGCGCGAGTCACCCCTCCACTTT.

The chain recombines TRBV5-3 with TRBJ1-2, with 10 bases that match TRBD1. TRBV5-3 is an ORF for which the function is uncertain. The V gene end was trimmed by 4 bases and the J gene end by 4 bases; junction bases not matched to a gene: 13. The CDR3 has 17 amino acids. CDR3 protein: CARSQGQGVGIRYGYTF. CDR3 nucleotides: TGTGCCAGAAGCCAAGGACAGGGGGTGGGGATACGCTATGGCTACACCTTC.

The chain is built from TRBV4-2 and TRBJ2-3; 11 bases match TRBD1. With V trimmed by 3 bases and J by 5 bases, 10 bases remained unmatched. Germline V gives CDR1 LGHNA, CDR2 YNFKEQ. The CDR3 covers 17 residues. CDR3 DNA: TGTGCCAGCAGCCAGGACAGGGGGCCTCAACACATAGATACGCAGTATTTT. This encodes CASSQDRGPQHIDTQYF.

The chain employs TRBV7-9 and TRBJ2-5, with D possibly being TRBD1 (6 bases). This CDR3 is 15 amino acids long. The V gene's germline CDR1 is SEHNR and CDR2 FQNEAQ (reference sequence). V lost 1 base and J lost 1, with 10 bases in between. Written as DNA, the CDR3 is TGTGCCAGCAGCTTAGGAGGGACACCCCAAGAGACCCAGTACTTC. Its protein is CASSLGGTPQETQYF.

The J gene is TRBJ1-1, the V gene TRBV9, with 7 bases aligning to TRBD1. Germline V CDR1 and CDR2: SGDLS, YYNGEE. After removal of 4 bases from V and 6 bases from J, the junction contained 12 bases not matched to a gene. The CDR3 totals 15 residues. CDR3 loop: CASSSYGTDRPEAFF. CDR3 nucleotides: TGTGCCAGCAGCTCATACGGGACAGATCGCCCTGAAGCTTTCTTT.

The chain combines TRBV19 with TRBJ2-1; 11 nucleotides agree with TRBD1. V gave up 7 bases and J gave up 8 bases; unmatched junction bases: 13. CDR1 LNHDA and CDR2 SQIVND come from the germline V gene (reference sequence). The CDR3 is made up of 16 amino acids. The CDR3 sequence is CASMGADRGRVDEQFF. DNA of the CDR3: TGTGCCAGTATGGGGGCGGACAGGGGGCGCGTAGATGAGCAGTTCTTC.

The rearrangement links TRBV19 to TRBJ2-7; D might be TRBD1 (7 bases). This CDR3 region has 15 residues. CDR1 is LNHDA and CDR2 is SQIVND in the germline V gene (reference sequence). V was cut by 7 bases and J by 3 bases, with 19 bases left in between. CDR3 residues: CASTPGGGTHYEQYF. DNA for the CDR3: TGTGCCAGTACCCCAGGAGGGGGCACCCACTACGAGCAGTACTTC.

This chain links TRBV27 with TRBJ2-7; tentative D call: TRBD1 (6 bases). In germline, CDR1 is MNHEY, CDR2 SMNVEV (reference sequence). V was cut by 3 bases and J by 4 bases, with 13 bases left in between. This CDR3 contains 14 residues. CDR3 DNA sequence: TGTGCCAGCAGTTTTCAGGACAGCAAATACGAGCAGTACTTC. This sequence encodes CASSFQDSKYEQYF.

This sequence joins TRBV21-1 and TRBJ1-1; the D segment call TRBD1 is taken from the table without a DNA check. TRBV21-1 is marked as a pseudogene. The CDR3 consists of 12 residues. Written as DNA, the CDR3 is TGTGCCAGCAGACAGGGACACACTGAAGCTTTCTTT. Translated: CASRQGHTEAFF.

This clone was seen only once. For the CDR3, the DNA is TGTGCCAGCAGCTTTCAACTACCGGGGTCCGGCTTTCAAGAGACCCAGTACTTC. Encoded protein: CASSFQLPGSGFQETQYF. The chain couples TRBV11-2 to TRBJ2-5, with D possibly matching TRBD2 (5 bases). The germline CDR1 and CDR2 sequences are SGHAT and FQNNGV. The V gene lost 3 bases and the J gene lost 2 bases, with 22 bases spanning the gap. The CDR3 sequence is 18 residues long. The variable domain in full, with the rest retrieved from reference TRBV11-2 and TRBJ2-5, is EAGVAQSPRYKIIEKRQSVAFWCNPISGHATLYWYQQILGQGPKLLIQFQNNGVVDDSQLPKDRFSAERLKGVDSTLKIQPAKLEDSAVYLCASSFQLPGSGFQETQYFGPGTRLLVL.

J is TRBJ2-7 and V is TRBV5-1; TRBD1 matches at 7 bases. Germline CDR1 is SGHRS and CDR2 is YFSETQ. The length of the CDR3 is 13 residues. After removal of 4 bases from V and 2 bases from J, the junction contained 3 bases not matched to a gene. CDR3 bases: TGCGCCAGCAGCGTGGACAGGACCTACGAGCAGTACTTC. This gives the protein CASSVDRTYEQYF.

The V gene is TRBV6-2 or TRBV6-3, the J gene TRBJ1-1; D unclear. Germline assignment: CDR1 MNHEY and CDR2 SVGEGT. V dropped 0 bases and J dropped 1 base, with 6 bases sitting between them. The CDR3 extends over 14 amino acids. CDR3 amino acids: CASSYSRENTEAFF. CDR3 DNA: TGTGCCAGCAGTTACTCGCGGGAGAACACTGAAGCTTTCTTT.

DNA for the CDR3: TGTGCCAGCAGTGACCACCTTACAGCTCGAAGCAATCAGCCCCAGCATTTT. It is translated as CASSDHLTARSNQPQHF. The genes are TRBV6-1 and TRBJ1-5; no clear D. There are 17 residues in the CDR3. The V and J ends lost 3 bases and 1 base respectively, with 16 bases between them. Germline values: CDR1 MNHNS, CDR2 SASEGT.

The chain combines TRBV7-9 with TRBJ1-2; 9 bases agree with TRBD1. Germline V gives CDR1 SEHNR, CDR2 FQNEAQ (reference sequence). CDR3 length equals 17 residues. Germline trimming cut 5 bases from V and 4 bases from J; bases unmatched to any gene: 14. The CDR3 sequence: CASSPGQGSQLSYGYTF. The CDR3 DNA follows: TGTGCCAGCAGCCCGGGACAGGGTAGCCAGCTAAGCTATGGCTACACCTTC.

The V gene is TRBV15, the J gene TRBJ1-4; TRBD1 aligns across 9 bases. Trimming took 1 base from V and 5 from J; bases not matched to a gene: 2. Germline CDR1 LNHNV, CDR2 YYDKDF (reference sequence). The CDR3 is 15 amino acids. The CDR3 nucleotides are TGTGCCACCAGCAGAGGGGGACAGGGAAATGAAAAACTGTTTTTT. Protein sequence: CATSRGGQGNEKLFF.

The rearrangement joins TRBV3-1 (or the pseudogene TRBV3-2) to TRBJ1-2; D remains ambiguous. The V gene lost 0 bases and the J gene lost 0 bases, with 11 bases spanning the gap. CDR1 and CDR2 from the germline V gene are LGHDT and YNNKEL (reference sequence). The CDR3 has 16 amino acids. The CDR3 here is CASSQDDLMSNYGYTF. Written as DNA, the CDR3 is TGTGCCAGCAGCCAAGATGATCTGATGTCTAACTATGGCTACACCTTC.